This T cell receptor (beta chain) is drawn from a study of CD8 T cells in ankylosing spondylitis (dated by TCRdb to the late 2010s). Some background on the complete study: T cell receptor beta repertoires were profiled in healthy donors and ankylosing spondylitis patients so that disease-linked TCR variants could be found. Peripheral blood samples were taken, and synovial fluid was additionally collected from ankylosing spondylitis patients. In total, the full study cohort was made up of nearly 110 healthy donors and some 26 ankylosing spondylitis patients.

Findings and caveats that apply to the study as a whole: The disease-linked clones were reported to be significantly enriched in matched synovial fluid samples from ankylosing spondylitis patients. Some motif variants had previously been reported in the synovial fluid and blood of reactive arthritis patients, which suggests shared mechanisms of disease initiation. A TCR beta motif made up of several highly homologous amino acid variants appeared to be characteristic of blood from ankylosing spondylitis patients. The disease-linked clones had a CD8+ phenotype and were found at relatively low frequencies in peripheral blood.

CDR3 length: 14 amino acids, cysteine to phenylalanine. The kept DNA is CDR3 alone, 42 bases in frame from the first base. The germline V gene encodes CDR1 SQVTM and CDR2 ANQGSEA. At the junction V is shortened by 4 bases and J by 1 base, with 13 bases in between. Instrument on record: Illumina HiSeq 2500. TCR beta libraries were prepared by quantitative 5'-RACE with molecular barcodes. In the authors' own workflow: To identify disease-linked TCR variants, a new computational method was used, one built on a probabilistic model of VDJ rearrangement. TCRdb ran its own pipeline on the public reads, namely fastp trimming at Q25 and MiXCR clone calling, and kept in-frame beta chains. Rows matching on CDR3 protein sequence are summarized as one entry with the most common DNA and genes. The V and J calls were not made by the authors but by TCRdb's processing. Recorded for this sample are some 250,000 distinct CDR3 sequences; around 7.8% of them occurred a single time. Around 7% of the sample comes from the top ten.

This clonotype was found many times. What this receptor recognizes is not known. One base away there is no much larger clone; base qualities are not given. The clonotype comes from a male donor with ankylosing spondylitis or in good health (not recorded which). The sequence links TRBV29-1 to TRBJ1-1; the D gene is perhaps TRBD1, on 5 matching bases. Sequencing was carried out using blood, either unsorted or a sorted T cell fraction (not recorded which). The DNA sequence follows: TGCAGCGTTGGGGGCAGGGTGGAGAACACTGAAGCTTTCTTT. Its translation is CSVGGRVENTEAFF.